A single T cell receptor (beta chain) is shown here with its context. Only in-frame clones appear in the TCRdb table, and some are missing; sequencing was by immunoSEQ multiplex PCR. The sample contains some 60,000 clones, 86% of which appear only once. Blood sampling was done at baseline, cycle 4 day 1, and cycle 7 day 1. This specimen comes from a study of OX40 agonist ivuxolimab in advanced cancers. Study in general: Across the patients, intravenous ivuxolimab was delivered every 2 weeks at 0.01 to 10 mg/kg.

Germline V CDR1 and CDR2: MRHNA, SNTAGT. V gave up 3 bases and J gave up 3 bases, with 10 bases separating them. CDR3 length equals 14 residues. The source was CD4+ or CD8+ T cells sorted from blood, collected in a trial of the OX40 agonist ivuxolimab. The chain has TRBV6-4 and TRBJ2-3; possibly TRBD2 for D (5 bases). The receptor's source is an adult with an advanced solid tumor such as melanoma, head and neck, liver or kidney cancer. The CDR3 spells CASSDVSGTDTQYF. The CDR3 DNA sequence: TGTGCCAGCAGTGATGTCTCGGGGACAGATACGCAGTATTTT.